This T cell receptor beta chain came from a study of T cell responses to AZD1222 COVID-19 vaccine. The CDR3 has 14 residues. V gave up 0 bases and J gave up 6 bases; unmatched junction bases: 5. CDR1 SGDLS and CDR2 YYNGEE come from the germline V gene. The repertoire was sequenced with immunoSEQ multiplex PCR; TCRdb's copy has only in-frame clones and lacks some. The repertoire holds 75,000 to 100,000 clones, with approximately 88% as singletons. The receptor comes from an adult in good health. The specimen was peripheral blood, collected on day 0 of AZD1222 vaccination. J is TRBJ2-7 and V is TRBV9, with 8 bases aligning to TRBD1. CDR3 in amino acids: CASSVEDRAGEQYF. The CDR3 DNA is TGTGCCAGCAGCGTAGAGGACAGGGCAGGCGAGCAGTACTTC.